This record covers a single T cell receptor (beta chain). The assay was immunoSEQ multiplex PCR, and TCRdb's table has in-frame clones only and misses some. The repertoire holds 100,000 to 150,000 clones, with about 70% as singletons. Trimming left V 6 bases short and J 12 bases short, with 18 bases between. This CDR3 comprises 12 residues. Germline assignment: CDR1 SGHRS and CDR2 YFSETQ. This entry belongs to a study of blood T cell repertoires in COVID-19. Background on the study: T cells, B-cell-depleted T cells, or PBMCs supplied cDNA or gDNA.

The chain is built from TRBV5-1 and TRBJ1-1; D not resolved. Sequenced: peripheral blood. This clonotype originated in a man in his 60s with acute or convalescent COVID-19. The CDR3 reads CASTEGPSQTFF. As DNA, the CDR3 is TGCGCCAGCACCGAGGGCCCCTCGCAGACTTTCTTT.